This T cell receptor beta chain was observed in a study of blood T cells in healthy people across ages. CDR1 and CDR2 (germline): SGHRS, YFSETQ. This CDR3 comprises 15 residues. Trimming cost V 4 bases and J 4 bases; bases outside gene matches: 11. Alongside a J-beta primer mix, a sample-barcoded 5' primer served in a second PCR lasting about 6 to 12 cycles. Each CDR3 protein gets one entry after TCRdb re-called the 5' RACE reads with MiXCR. The table lists roughly 1,500,000 distinct CDR3 sequences, 34% of them singletons. This sequence originates from a woman aged 25 to 39 in good health. Input material: blood. The chain has TRBV5-1 and TRBJ2-7; 7 nucleotides align to TRBD2. The CDR3 loop reads CASSLSAGTEYEQYF. The CDR3 DNA sequence: TGCGCCAGCAGCCTCTCAGCGGGAACTGAGTACGAGCAGTACTTC.